The entry that follows covers one TCR beta chain sequence. What it binds is not known. These data come from a study of cytomegalovirus exposure and HLA in healthy donors. The study ran its PCR with 60 Vbeta and 13 Jbeta primers. Generated by immunoSEQ multiplex PCR, the TCRdb table keeps only in-frame clones and is missing some. Altogether about 160,000 clones are present, roughly 80% being singletons, with the ten largest covering 3.7%. Study-wide results and limits: Earlier analysis looked at TCR beta V segments, and most were productive about 87% or about 30% of the time. The later analysis indicated that the majority of CMV-associated TCR beta chains appeared HLA-restricted.

Germline CDR1 reads MDHEN; CDR2 reads SYDVKM. The ends lost 6 bases at V and 6 bases at J; junction bases unmatched: 9. This CDR3 has 14 residues. V and J are TRBV28 and TRBJ2-7, with TRBD2 identical over 9 bases. The sequenced sample consisted of PBMCs. The clonotype was recovered from a man aged 25-45 years in good health and CMV-seropositive. CDR3 DNA: TGTGCCAGCAGGCCCACCGGCGGGGGGGCCGAGCAGTACTTC. Translating it yields CASRPTGGGAEQYF. The full variable domain, in which reference TRBV28 and TRBJ2-7 provide the parts outside the CDR3, is DVKVTQSSRYLVKRTGEKVFLECVQDMDHENMFWYRQDPGLGLRLIYFSYDVKMKEKGDIPEGYSVSREKKERFSLILESASTNQTSMYLCASRPTGGGAEQYFGPGTRLTVT.